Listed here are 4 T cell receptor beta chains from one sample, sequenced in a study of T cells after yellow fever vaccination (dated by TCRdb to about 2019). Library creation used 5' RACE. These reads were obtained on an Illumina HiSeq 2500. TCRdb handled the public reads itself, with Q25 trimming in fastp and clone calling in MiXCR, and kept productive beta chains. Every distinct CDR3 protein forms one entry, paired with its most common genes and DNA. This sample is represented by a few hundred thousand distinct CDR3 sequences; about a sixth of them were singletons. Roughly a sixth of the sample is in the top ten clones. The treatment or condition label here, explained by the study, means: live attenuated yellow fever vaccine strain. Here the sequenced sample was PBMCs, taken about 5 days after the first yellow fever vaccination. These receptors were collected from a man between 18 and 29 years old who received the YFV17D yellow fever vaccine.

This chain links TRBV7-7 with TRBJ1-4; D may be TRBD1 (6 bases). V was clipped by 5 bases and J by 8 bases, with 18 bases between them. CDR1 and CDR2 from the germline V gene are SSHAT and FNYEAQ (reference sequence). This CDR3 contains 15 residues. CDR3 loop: CASSPGTTRREKLFF. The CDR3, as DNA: TGTGCCAGCAGCCCCGGGACAACTAGAAGGGAAAAACTGTTTTTT.

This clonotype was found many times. In DNA, the CDR3 is TGTGCCAGCAGCTTAGCGCGGGAGCGAGATACGCAGTATTTT. Amino acids: CASSLARERDTQYF. This chain joins TRBV7-2 and TRBJ2-3; the match to TRBD2 covers 7 bases. CDR1 and CDR2 (germline): SGHTA, FQGNSA. After removal of 0 bases from V and 5 bases from J, the junction contained 2 bases not matched to a gene. The CDR3 loop spans 14 amino acids.

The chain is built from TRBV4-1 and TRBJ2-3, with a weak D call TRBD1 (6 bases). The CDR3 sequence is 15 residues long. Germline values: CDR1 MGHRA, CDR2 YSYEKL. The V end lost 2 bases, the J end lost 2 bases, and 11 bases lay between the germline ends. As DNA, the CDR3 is TGCGCCAGCAGCCAATTATGGACAGACACAGATACGCAGTATTTT. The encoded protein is CASSQLWTDTDTQYF.

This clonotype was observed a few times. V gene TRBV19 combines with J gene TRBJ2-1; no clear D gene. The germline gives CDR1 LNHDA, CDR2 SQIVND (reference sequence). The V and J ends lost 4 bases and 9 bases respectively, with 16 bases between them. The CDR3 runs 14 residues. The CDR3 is CASSTRAGEVEQFF. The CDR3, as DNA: TGTGCCAGTAGTACCCGGGCCGGAGAGGTTGAGCAGTTCTTC.